This T cell receptor (beta chain) was obtained from a study of cytomegalovirus exposure and HLA in healthy donors. Points from the study as a whole: Sequencing probably produced one cluster of sequence variants that were highly shared.

Comment on this clone: Its cognate antigen is unknown.

PCR used 60 Vbeta primers and 13 Jbeta primers. Method: immunoSEQ multiplex PCR; TCRdb's copy keeps in-frame clones and lacks some. The sample gives 100,000 to 150,000 clones, about 70% of which show up once; around 4% is in the top ten. The CDR3 extends over 15 amino acids. The V gene lost 4 bases and the J gene lost 2 bases, with 14 bases spanning the gap. From germline, CDR1 is LNHDA and CDR2 SQIVND (reference sequence). Sequences were obtained from PBMCs. The chain carries TRBV19 and TRBJ1-2; D possibly corresponds to TRBD1 (5 bases). This clonotype was sampled from a woman aged 40 to 50 in good health and CMV-seronegative. In nucleotides, the CDR3 is TGTGCCAGTAGTAAAAATAGACAGCTCAACTATGGCTACACCTTC. This encodes CASSKNRQLNYGYTF.